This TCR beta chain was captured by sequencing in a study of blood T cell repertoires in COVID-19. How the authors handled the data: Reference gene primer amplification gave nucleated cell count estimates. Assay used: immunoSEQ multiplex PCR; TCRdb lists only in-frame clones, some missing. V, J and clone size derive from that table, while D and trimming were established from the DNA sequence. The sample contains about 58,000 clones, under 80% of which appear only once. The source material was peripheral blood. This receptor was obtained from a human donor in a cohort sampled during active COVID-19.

CDR3 region: CASSWGRRREKLFF. CDR3 DNA: TGTGCCAGCAGTTGGGGCAGAAGGCGGGAAAAACTGTTTTTT. The rearrangement uses TRBV2 and TRBJ1-4; the D gene is possibly TRBD1 (5 bases). This CDR3 region has 14 residues. Germline CDR1 reads SNHLY; CDR2 reads FYNNEI. V was trimmed by 5 bases and J by 8 bases, leaving 15 bases between them.